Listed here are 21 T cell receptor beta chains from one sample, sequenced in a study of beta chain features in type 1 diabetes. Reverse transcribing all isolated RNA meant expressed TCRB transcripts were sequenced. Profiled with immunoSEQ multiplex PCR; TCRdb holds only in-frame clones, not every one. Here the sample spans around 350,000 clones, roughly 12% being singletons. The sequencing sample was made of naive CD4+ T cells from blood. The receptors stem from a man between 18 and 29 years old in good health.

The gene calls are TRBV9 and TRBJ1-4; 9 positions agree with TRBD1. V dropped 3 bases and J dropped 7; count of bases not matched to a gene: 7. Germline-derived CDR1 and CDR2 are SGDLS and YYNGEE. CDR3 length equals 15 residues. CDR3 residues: CASSGQTGGSEKLFF. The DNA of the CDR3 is TGTGCCAGCAGCGGGCAGACAGGGGGGAGTGAAAAACTGTTTTTT.

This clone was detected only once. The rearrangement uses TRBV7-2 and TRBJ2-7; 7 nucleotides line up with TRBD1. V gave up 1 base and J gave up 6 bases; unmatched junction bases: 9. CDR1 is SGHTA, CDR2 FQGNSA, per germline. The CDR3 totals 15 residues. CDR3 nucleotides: TGTGCCAGCAGCTTAGGAGAGACAGGGCGAGGCGAGCAGTACTTC. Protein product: CASSLGETGRGEQYF.

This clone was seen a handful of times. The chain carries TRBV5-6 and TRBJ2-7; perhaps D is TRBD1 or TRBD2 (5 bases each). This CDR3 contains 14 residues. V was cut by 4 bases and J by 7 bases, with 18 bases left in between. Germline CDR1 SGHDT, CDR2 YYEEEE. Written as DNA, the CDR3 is TGTGCCAGCAGCGTGGGACGGCCTTCTAGGGAGCAGTACTTC. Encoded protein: CASSVGRPSREQYF. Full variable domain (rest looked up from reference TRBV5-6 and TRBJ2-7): DAGVTQSPTHLIKTRGQQVTLRCSPKSGHDTVSWYQQALGQGPQFIFQYYEEEERQRGNFPDRFSGHQFPNYSSELNVNALLLGDSALYLCASSVGRPSREQYFGPGTRLTVT.

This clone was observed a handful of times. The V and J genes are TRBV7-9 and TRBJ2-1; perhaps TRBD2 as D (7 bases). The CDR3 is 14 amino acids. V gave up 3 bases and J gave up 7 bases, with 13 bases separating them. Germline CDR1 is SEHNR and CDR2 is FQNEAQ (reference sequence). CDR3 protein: CASSFGGRVNEQFF. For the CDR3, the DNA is TGTGCCAGCAGCTTCGGGGGGCGCGTGAATGAGCAGTTCTTC.

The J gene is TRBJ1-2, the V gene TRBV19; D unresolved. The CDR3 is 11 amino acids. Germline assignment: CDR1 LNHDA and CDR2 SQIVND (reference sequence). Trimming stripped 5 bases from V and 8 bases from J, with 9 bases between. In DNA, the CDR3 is TGTGCCAGTAGTGCGGGTCGAGGCTACACCTTC. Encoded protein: CASSAGRGYTF.

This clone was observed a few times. The CDR3 coding sequence is TGCGCCAGCAGCACTGGACTAGCGGGGGGGAAGACCCAGTACTTC. It is translated as CASSTGLAGGKTQYF. This chain joins TRBV5-1 and TRBJ2-5; 15 bases match TRBD2. CDR3 length: 15 residues. Germline CDR1 reads SGHRS; CDR2 reads YFSETQ. The trim removed 4 bases at V and 6 bases at J, leaving 4 bases unmatched.

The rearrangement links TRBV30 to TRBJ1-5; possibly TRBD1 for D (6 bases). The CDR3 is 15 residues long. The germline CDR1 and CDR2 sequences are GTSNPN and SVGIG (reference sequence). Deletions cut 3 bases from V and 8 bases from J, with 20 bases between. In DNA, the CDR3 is TGTGCCTGGAGGCCGGGGCAGGGGCCTCGAGAGCCCCAGCATTTT. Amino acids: CAWRPGQGPREPQHF.

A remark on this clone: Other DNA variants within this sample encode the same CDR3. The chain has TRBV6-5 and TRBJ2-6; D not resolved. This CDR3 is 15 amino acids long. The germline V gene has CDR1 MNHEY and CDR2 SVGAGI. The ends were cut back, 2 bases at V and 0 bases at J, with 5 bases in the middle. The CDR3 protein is CASSYRSSGANVLTF. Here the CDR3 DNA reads TGTGCCAGCAGTTACCGTTCCTCTGGGGCCAACGTCCTGACTTTC.

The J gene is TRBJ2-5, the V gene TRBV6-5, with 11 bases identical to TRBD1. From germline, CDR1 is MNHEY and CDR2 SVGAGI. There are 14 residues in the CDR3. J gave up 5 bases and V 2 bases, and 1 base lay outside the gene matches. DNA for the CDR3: TGTGCCAGCAGTTACGGGGACAGGGGGGAGACCCAGTACTTC. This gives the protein CASSYGDRGETQYF.

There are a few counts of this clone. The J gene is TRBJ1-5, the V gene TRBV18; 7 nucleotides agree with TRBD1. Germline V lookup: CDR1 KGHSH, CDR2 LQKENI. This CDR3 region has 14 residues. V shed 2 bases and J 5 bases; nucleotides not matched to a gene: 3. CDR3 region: CASSPSTGYQPQHF. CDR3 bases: TGTGCCAGCTCACCATCGACAGGGTATCAGCCCCAGCATTTT.

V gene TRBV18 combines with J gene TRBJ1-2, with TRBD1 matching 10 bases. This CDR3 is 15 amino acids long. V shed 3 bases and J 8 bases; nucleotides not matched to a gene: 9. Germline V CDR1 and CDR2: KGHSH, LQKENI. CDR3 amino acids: CASSPRDRGEGGYTF. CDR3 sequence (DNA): TGTGCCAGCTCACCCCGGGACAGGGGCGAAGGGGGCTACACCTTC. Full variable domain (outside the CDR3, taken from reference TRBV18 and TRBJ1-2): NAGVMQNPRHLVRRRGQEARLRCSPMKGHSHVYWYRQLPEEGLKFMVYLQKENIIDESGMPKERFSAEFPKEGPSILRIQQVVRGDSAAYFCASSPRDRGEGGYTFGSGTRLTVV.

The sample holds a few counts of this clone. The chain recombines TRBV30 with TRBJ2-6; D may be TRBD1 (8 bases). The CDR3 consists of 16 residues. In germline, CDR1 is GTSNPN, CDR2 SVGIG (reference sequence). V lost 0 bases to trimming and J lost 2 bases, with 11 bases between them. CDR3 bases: TGTGCCTGGAGTGTAACAGGGGGGGCTGGGGCCAACGTCCTGACTTTC. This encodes CAWSVTGGAGANVLTF.

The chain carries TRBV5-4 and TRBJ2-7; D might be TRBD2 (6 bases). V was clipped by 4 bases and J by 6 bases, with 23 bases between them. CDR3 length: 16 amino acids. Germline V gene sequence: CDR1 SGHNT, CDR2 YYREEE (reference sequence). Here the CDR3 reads CASSQYQNGGPREQYF. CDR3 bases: TGTGCCAGCAGCCAATACCAAAACGGGGGACCTCGCGAGCAGTACTTC.

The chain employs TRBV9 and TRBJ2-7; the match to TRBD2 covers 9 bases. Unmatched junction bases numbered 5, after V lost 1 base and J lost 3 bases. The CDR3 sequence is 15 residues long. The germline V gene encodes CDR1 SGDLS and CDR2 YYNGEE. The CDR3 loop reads CASSVSMTSGYEQYF. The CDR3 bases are TGTGCCAGCAGCGTAAGTATGACTAGCGGCTACGAGCAGTACTTC.

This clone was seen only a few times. The CDR3 is CASLSGTGEETQYF. In DNA form, the CDR3 reads TGTGCCAGCTTAAGCGGGACAGGGGAAGAGACCCAGTACTTC. The chain combines TRBV7-9 with TRBJ2-5; TRBD1 aligns across 10 bases. Looked up from germline, CDR1 is SEHNR and CDR2 is FQNEAQ (reference sequence). V lost 8 bases and J lost 3; bases outside the gene matches: 6. The CDR3 sequence is 14 residues long.

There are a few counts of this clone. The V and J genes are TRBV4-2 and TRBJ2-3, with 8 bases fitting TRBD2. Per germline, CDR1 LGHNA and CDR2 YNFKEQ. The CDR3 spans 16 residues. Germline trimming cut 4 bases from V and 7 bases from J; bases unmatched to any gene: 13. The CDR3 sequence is CASSRPAGGVIHTQYF. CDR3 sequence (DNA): TGTGCCAGCAGCCGGCCGGCGGGGGGCGTCATCCATACGCAGTATTTT.

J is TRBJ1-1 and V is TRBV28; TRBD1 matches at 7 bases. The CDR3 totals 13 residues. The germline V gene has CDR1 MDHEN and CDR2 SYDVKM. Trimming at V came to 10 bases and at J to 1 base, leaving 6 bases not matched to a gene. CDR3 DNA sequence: TGTGCCACCCTGGGGACAGCGAACACTGAAGCTTTCTTT. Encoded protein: CATLGTANTEAFF.

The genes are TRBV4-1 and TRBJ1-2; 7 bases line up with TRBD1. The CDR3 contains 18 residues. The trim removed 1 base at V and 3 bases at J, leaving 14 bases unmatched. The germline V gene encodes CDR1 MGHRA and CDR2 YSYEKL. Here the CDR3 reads CASSQVATGQVRDYGYTF. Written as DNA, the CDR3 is TGCGCCAGCAGCCAAGTCGCGACAGGGCAAGTTCGTGACTATGGCTACACCTTC.

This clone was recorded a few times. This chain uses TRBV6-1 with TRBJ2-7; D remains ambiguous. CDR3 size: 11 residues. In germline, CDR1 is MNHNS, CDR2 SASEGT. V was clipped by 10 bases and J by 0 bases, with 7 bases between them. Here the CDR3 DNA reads TGTGCCACCGCAGACTCCTACGAGCAGTACTTC. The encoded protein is CATADSYEQYF.

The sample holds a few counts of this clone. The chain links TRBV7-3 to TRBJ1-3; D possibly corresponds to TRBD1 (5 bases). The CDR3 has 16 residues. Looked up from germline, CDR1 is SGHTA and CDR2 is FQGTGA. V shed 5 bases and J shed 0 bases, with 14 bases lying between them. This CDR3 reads CASSHGGEFSGNTIYF. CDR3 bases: TGTGCCAGCAGCCACGGAGGGGAGTTCTCTGGAAACACCATATATTTT.

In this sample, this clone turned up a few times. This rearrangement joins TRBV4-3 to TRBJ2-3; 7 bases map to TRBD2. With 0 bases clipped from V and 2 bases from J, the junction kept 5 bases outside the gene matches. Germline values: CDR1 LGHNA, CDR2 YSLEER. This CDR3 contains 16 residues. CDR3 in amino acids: CASSQEGGANTDTQYF. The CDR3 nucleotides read TGCGCCAGCAGCCAAGAGGGAGGGGCCAACACAGATACGCAGTATTTT.